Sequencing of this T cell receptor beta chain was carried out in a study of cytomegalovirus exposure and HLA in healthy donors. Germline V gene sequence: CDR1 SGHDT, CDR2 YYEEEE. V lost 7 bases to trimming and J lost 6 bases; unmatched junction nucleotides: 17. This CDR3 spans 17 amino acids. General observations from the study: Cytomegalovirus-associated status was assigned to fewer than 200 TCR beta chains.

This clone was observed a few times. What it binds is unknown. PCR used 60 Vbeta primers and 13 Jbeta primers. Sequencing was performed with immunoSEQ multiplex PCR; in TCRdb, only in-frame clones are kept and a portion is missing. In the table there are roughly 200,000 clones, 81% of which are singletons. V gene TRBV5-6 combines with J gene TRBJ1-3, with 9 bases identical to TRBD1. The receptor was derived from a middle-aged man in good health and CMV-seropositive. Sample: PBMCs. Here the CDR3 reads CASGSVKTGGLENTIYF. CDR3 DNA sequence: TGTGCCAGCGGGAGCGTCAAGACAGGGGGTCTAGAAAACACCATATATTTT.